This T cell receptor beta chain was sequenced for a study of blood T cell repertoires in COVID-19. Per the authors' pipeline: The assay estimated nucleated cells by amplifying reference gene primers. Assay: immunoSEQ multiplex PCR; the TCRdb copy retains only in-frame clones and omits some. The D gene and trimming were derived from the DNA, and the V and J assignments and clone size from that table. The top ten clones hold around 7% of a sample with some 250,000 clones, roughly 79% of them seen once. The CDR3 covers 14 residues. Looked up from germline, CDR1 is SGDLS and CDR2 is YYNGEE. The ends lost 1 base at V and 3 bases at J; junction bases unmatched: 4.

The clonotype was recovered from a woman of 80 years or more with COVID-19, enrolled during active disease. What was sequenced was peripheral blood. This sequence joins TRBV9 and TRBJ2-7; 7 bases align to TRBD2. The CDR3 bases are TGTGCCAGCAGCGTATCTAGCGGCAACTACGAGCAGTACTTC. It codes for CASSVSSGNYEQYF.